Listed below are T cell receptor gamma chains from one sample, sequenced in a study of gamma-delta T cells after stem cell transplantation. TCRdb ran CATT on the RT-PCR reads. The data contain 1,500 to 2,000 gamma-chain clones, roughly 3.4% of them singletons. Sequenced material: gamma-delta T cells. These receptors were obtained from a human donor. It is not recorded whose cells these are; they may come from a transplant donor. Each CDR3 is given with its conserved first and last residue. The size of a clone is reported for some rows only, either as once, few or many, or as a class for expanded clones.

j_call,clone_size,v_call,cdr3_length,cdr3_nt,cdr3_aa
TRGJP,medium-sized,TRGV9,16,TGTGCCTTGTGGGACTACCAAGAGTTGGGCAAAAAAATCAAGGTATTT,CALWDYQELGKKIKVF
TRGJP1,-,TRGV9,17,TGTGCCTTGTGGGAGGGCCCCCCGGGTACCACTGGTTGGTTCAAGATATTT,CALWEGPPGTTGWFKIF
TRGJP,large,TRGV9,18,TGTGCCTTGTGGGAGGCCGCACTTTTCGAGTTGGGCAAAAAAATCAAGGTATTT,CALWEAALFELGKKIKVF
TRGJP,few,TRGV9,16,TGTGCCTTGTGGGTCCTTCAAGAGTTGGGCAAAAAAATCAAGGTATTT,CALWVLQELGKKIKVF
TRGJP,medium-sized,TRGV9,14,TGTGCCTTGTGGGAGGTGGTGGGCAAAAAAATCAAGGTATTT,CALWEVVGKKIKVF
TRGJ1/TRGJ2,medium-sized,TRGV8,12,TGTGCCACCTGGCGGTGGGTTTATAAGAAACTCTTT,CATWRWVYKKLF
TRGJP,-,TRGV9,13,TGTGCCTTGTGGGAGTTGGGCAAAAAAATCAAGGTATTT,CALWELGKKIKVF
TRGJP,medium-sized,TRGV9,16,TGTGCCTTGTGGGAGTTACAAGAGTTGGGCAAAAAAATCAAGGTATTT,CALWELQELGKKIKVF
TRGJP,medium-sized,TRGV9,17,TGTGCCTTGTGGGAGACCGCTCAAGAGTTGGGCAAAAAAATCAAGGTATTT,CALWETAQELGKKIKVF
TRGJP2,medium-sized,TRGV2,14,TGTGCCACCTGGGACGGGCTATTTGGGCGGATCAAGACGTTT,CATWDGLFGRIKTF
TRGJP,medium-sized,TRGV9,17,TGTGCCTTGTGGGAGCCCCGGCAAGAGTTGGGCAAAAAAATCAAGGTATTT,CALWEPRQELGKKIKVF
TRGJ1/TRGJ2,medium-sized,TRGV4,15,TGTGCCACCTGGGTGGGGGTCGGATTCGGTTATAAGAAACTCTTT,CATWVGVGFGYKKLF
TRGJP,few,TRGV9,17,TGTGCCTTGTGGGAGGTGCGCGCTGAGTTGGGCAAAAAAATCAAGGTATTT,CALWEVRAELGKKIKVF
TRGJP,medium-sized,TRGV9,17,TGTGCCTTGTGGGAGATACCCCAAGAGTTGGGCAAAAAAATCAAGGTATTT,CALWEIPQELGKKIKVF
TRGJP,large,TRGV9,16,TGTGCCTTGTGGGAGGACGGGGAGTTGGGCAAAAAAATCAAGGTATTT,CALWEDGELGKKIKVF
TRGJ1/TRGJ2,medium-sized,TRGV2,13,TGTGCCACCTGGGACGGCCAAGGTTATAAGAAACTCTTT,CATWDGQGYKKLF
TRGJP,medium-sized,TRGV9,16,TGTGCCTTGTGGGAGAAAGATGGGTTGGGCAAAAAAATCAAGGTATTT,CALWEKDGLGKKIKVF
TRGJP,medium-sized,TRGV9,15,TGTGCCTTGTGGCAGCAAGAGTTGGGCAAAAAAATCAAGGTATTT,CALWQQELGKKIKVF
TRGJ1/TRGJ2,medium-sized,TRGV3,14,TGTGCCACCTGGGACAGTATCAATTATTATAAGAAACTCTTT,CATWDSINYYKKLF
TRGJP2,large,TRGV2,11,TGTGCCACCTGGGATCGGTGGATCAAGACGTTT,CATWDRWIKTF
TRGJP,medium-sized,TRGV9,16,TGTGCCTTGTGGGACCAGCAAGAGTTGGGCAAAAAAATCAAGGTATTT,CALWDQQELGKKIKVF
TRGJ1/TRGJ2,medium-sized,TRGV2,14,TGTGCCACCTGGGACGGGTGGGTGTATTATAAGAAACTCTTT,CATWDGWVYYKKLF
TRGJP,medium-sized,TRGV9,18,TGTGCCTTGTGGGAGGCTTCATCAGGAGAGTTGGGCAAAAAAATCAAGGTATTT,CALWEASSGELGKKIKVF
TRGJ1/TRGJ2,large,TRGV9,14,TGTGCCTTGTGGGAGCCTACCCCCCTTCGGAAGAAACTCTTT,CALWEPTPLRKKLF
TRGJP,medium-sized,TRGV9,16,TGTGCCTTGTGGGAGGTGCATCAGTTGGGCAAAAAAATCAAGGTATTT,CALWEVHQLGKKIKVF
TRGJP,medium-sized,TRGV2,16,TGTGCCACCTGGGACGGGCAAGAGTTGGGCAAAAAAATCAAGGTATTT,CATWDGQELGKKIKVF
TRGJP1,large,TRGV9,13,TGTGCCTTGTGGGAGGGTACTGGTTGGTTCAAGATATTT,CALWEGTGWFKIF
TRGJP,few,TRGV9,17,TGTGCCTTGTGGGAGGTGCTGAGGGAGTTGGGCAAAAAAATCAAGGTATTT,CALWEVLRELGKKIKVF
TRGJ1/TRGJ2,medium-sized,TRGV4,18,TGTGCCACCTGGGATGGGCCGAACCTCTATCACCCTTATTATAAGAAACTCTTT,CATWDGPNLYHPYYKKLF
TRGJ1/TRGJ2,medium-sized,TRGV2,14,TGTGCCACCTGGGACGGGCCAGCTTATTATAAGAAACTCTTT,CATWDGPAYYKKLF
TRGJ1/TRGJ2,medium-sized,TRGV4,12,TGTGCCACCTGGGATATTAATTATAAGAAACTCTTT,CATWDINYKKLF
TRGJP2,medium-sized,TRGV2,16,TGTGCCACCTGGGACGGGCGTCGGGGTAGTGATTGGATCAAGACGTTT,CATWDGRRGSDWIKTF
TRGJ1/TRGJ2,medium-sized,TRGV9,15,TGTGCCTTGTGGGAGCGTTTAAGGAGGGGTTATAAGAAACTCTTT,CALWERLRRGYKKLF
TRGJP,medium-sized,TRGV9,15,TGTGCCTTGTGGGAGACAAAGTTGGGCAAAAAAATCAAGGTATTT,CALWETKLGKKIKVF
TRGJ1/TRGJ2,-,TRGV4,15,TGTGCCACCTGGGATGCGCAACTGATTTATTATAAGAAACTCTTT,CATWDAQLIYYKKLF
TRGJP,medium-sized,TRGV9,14,TGTGCCTTGTGGGAGCCTTTGGGCAAAAAAATCAAGGTATTT,CALWEPLGKKIKVF
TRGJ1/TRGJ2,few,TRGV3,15,TGTGCCACCCGGGACAGGCGTAGGAATTATTATAAGAAACTCTTT,CATRDRRRNYYKKLF
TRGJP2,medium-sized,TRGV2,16,TGTGCCACCTGGGCCGAAGTATATAGTAGTGATTGGATCAAGACGTTT,CATWAEVYSSDWIKTF
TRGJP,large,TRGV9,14,TGTGCCTTGTGGGAGGGTTTGGGCAAAAAAATCAAGGTATTT,CALWEGLGKKIKVF
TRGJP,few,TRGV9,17,TGTGCCTTGTGGGAGGTGATCGGTGAGTTGGGCAAAAAAATCAAAGTATTT,CALWEVIGELGKKIKVF
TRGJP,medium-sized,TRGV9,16,TGTGCCTTGTGGGAACATCAAGAGTTGGGCAAAAAAATCAAGGTATTT,CALWEHQELGKKIKVF
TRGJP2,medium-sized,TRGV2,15,TGTGCCACCTGGGGGCAGGGGCCGGGTGATTGGATCAAGACGTTT,CATWGQGPGDWIKTF
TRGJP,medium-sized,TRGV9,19,TGTGCCTTGTGGGAGGTGCCAACATCCCTTCGGTTGGGCAAAAAAATCAAGGTATTT,CALWEVPTSLRLGKKIKVF
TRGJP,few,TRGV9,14,TGTGCCTTGTGGGAGAAGTTGGGCAAAAAAATCAAGGTTTTT,CALWEKLGKKIKVF
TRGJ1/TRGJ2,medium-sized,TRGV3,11,TGTGCCACCTGGGACAGGCGGGGGAAACTCTTT,CATWDRRGKLF